The T cell receptor beta chain described here comes from a study of blood T cell repertoires in COVID-19 (TCRdb year 2020). For the wider study: Samples from collaborators originated in the United States, Italy and Spain and spanned both the acute and convalescent phases of COVID-19. The prospective study material was composed of cDNA or gDNA derived from T cells, B-cell-depleted T cells, or PBMCs. A freely available public database, intended as a resource for researchers studying the immune response to SARS-CoV-2, is where the repertoires were released. HLA class I and class II types, where available, came from metadata supplied by the sample provider rather than from assay-based typing. Deeply sampled blood TCRbeta repertoires from subjects exposed to, actively infected with, or recovered from COVID-19 were included in the dataset. The sample metadata nearly always contained a de-identified subject ID, COVID-19 status, age in years and sex. The samples were drawn from two sources: the first 160 participants of the ongoing ImmuneRACE study, and about 1,300 subjects contributed by 6 global collaborators. Results the study describes overall, beyond this receptor: How much clinical and demographic metadata was included differed by source and by participant, and the metadata was provided uncurated.

Worth noting for this clone: Its binding antigen is unknown. It has no much larger one-base neighbor in the sample; base qualities were not kept.

Collaborating institutions collected whole blood in K2EDTA tubes following their own protocols. For TCRbeta analysis, collaborators shipped samples as frozen whole blood, isolated PBMCs, or DNA extracted from either of those sample types. TCRbeta CDR3 regions were amplified from genomic DNA by means of the immunoSEQ Assay, a bias-controlled multiplex PCR. From the authors' description of their analysis: Within the assay, amplification of reference gene primers was used to estimate how many nucleated cells each sample contained. Sequence reads were collapsed and filtered to measure the absolute abundance of every unique TCRbeta CDR3 rearrangement. Productive Simpson clonality was computed per sample as the square root of Simpson's diversity index over productive rearrangements. TCRdb carries this immuneACCESS record with in-frame sequences only. Its versions omit some clonotypes, under half of them owing to an unresolved V gene in the studies checked, with the rest unexplained. Clone size and V and J calls were adopted from that table, with D and trimming inferred from the DNA. For this sample the table gives roughly 100,000 clones, of which 65% to 90% were detected only once. The ten largest clones take up around 4.3% of the sample.

The germline V gene encodes CDR1 SEHNR and CDR2 FQNEAQ (reference sequence). Trimming leaves V shorter by 5 bases and J shorter by 4 bases, with the junction holding 8 bases beyond the gene matches. From the cysteine through the phenylalanine, the CDR3 covers 15 amino acids. Only the CDR3 portion is preserved as DNA: 45 bases, with reading frame beginning at the first base. This receptor was obtained from a man aged 45-65 years with acute or convalescent COVID-19. The chain couples TRBV7-9 to TRBJ2-1; the junction holds 7 bases that match TRBD1. Specimen: peripheral blood. DNA sequence: TGTGCCAGCAGCCCGCCCGGGACAGCTTACAATGAGCAGTTCTTC. The encoded protein is CASSPPGTAYNEQFF.